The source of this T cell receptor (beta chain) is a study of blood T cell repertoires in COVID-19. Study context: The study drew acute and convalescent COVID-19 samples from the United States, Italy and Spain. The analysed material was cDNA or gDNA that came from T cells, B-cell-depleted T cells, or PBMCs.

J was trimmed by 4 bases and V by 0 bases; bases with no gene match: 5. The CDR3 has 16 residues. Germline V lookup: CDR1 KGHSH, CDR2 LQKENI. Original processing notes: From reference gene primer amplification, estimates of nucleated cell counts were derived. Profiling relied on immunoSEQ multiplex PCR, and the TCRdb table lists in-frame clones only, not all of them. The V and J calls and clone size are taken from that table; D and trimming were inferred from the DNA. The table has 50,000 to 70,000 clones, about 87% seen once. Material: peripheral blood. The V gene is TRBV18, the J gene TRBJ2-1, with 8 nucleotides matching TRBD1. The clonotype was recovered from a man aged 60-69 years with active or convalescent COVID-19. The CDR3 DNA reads TGTGCCAGCTCACCACCATGGGACAGGCGGTACAATGAGCAGTTCTTC. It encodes CASSPPWDRRYNEQFF.